This TCR beta chain is from a study of beta chain features in type 1 diabetes (dated by TCRdb to between 2017 and 2018). Background on the whole study: Mean age, gender distribution, total cell number and subset yield did not differ between patients and healthy donors. The study compared the TCRB repertoires of sorted circulating CD4+ T cell subsets in recently diagnosed type 1 diabetes patients with those in matched healthy donors. A total of 100 million to 140 million sorted cells were examined across all samples, and the number of cells per subset was strongly correlated with RNA yield. Naive and central memory subsets were obtained from all 30 or so donors, but regulatory and stem cell-like memory subsets were isolated from only 8 patients and roughly eight healthy donors.

Comment on this clone: Which antigen it targets is not known. An end of the junction does not agree with germline; a read error may underlie this.

CDR3 length: 13 amino acids, cysteine to phenylalanine. The CDR3 DNA has 39 bases and is translated from base 1. The germline V gene supplies CDR1 SGHTA and CDR2 FQGNSA. All of the isolated RNA was reverse transcribed with the High Capacity cDNA Reverse Transcription Kit, so expressed TCRB transcripts were sequenced. Deep immunoSEQ sequencing was performed on naive, central memory and regulatory T cell samples, with an average of roughly 3.3 million total reads per sample. Sorted cells were lysed in RLT buffer and RNA was extracted with DNase-treated RNeasy Micro or Mini kits, depending on cell number. Each cell subset was processed on its own to prevent cross-contamination, while patient and healthy donor samples were processed together. Using the immunoSEQ multiplex PCR, TCRB sequences were amplified from cDNA into 87-bp fragments spanning the CDR3 region. Amplicons were sequenced on the Illumina HiSeq platform. From the authors' description of their analysis: PCR bias was corrected computationally using synthetic template baselines, and reads within Hamming distance 2 were collapsed, with unmergeable singletons discarded. Reads were aligned to IMGT to assign V, D and J genes, CDR3 length, and insertions or deletions at six rearrangement sites. Within each subset, clonotype counts were normalized to the number of sorted cells before true diversity and Gini coefficients were calculated with the tcR R package. The overlap coefficient, calculated on TCRB nucleotide sequences, was used to measure repertoire sharing. Out-of-frame TCRB sequences from naive cells were analyzed to stand in for the pre-selection repertoire. Here the immuneACCESS table is served through TCRdb, limited to in-frame sequences with V and J called. Missing clones are a known gap in these copies; in checked studies unresolved V genes cover under half, and the rest lacks a known reason. V, J and clone size are taken as reported in that table, and D and trimming were inferred from the DNA itself. The sample table holds just over 600,000 clones, of which roughly 16% were seen once. The ten most abundant clones make up approximately 0.087% of the sample.

Overall study outcomes, separate from this receptor: Shorter templates might have been favored by PCR, but patient and control samples were amplified and corrected together, so both groups would have been affected equally by any skew. Because the HLA sub-analyses included only small numbers of individuals, any influence of HLA type on TCRB rearrangement was left unresolved. At VDJ recombination sites, patients with type 1 diabetes made fewer insertions and deleted more nucleotides, a pattern implying thymic rearrangement abnormalities. The naive, central memory and regulatory TCRB repertoires appeared to resemble one another more closely among patients than among healthy donors. Sequencing cDNA rather than genomic DNA could over-represent highly expressing activated cells, although activation and CD3 levels did not differ between groups. In all four CD4+ subsets, TCRB CDR3 length was moderately but significantly shorter in type 1 diabetes patients.

A single peripheral blood draw of about 116 mL on average was collected from each donor into heparinised tubes. A BD FACSAria II and a panel including CD45RO, CCR7, CD25, CD127, CD95 and CD27 were used to sort naive, central memory, regulatory and stem cell-like memory CD4+ T cells. A purity above 98% was achieved for all sorted populations. PBMCs were separated immediately by Lymphoprep density gradient centrifugation and were stained directly, without being cultured. So that batch effects would be minimized, each experiment stained and sorted samples in pairs, pairing one healthy donor with one patient.

The TCR originated in a man younger than 35 in good health. Sample: naive CD4+ T cells from blood. The sample's cell subset or site label, decoded: true naive CD4+ T cells. This receptor chain uses TRBV7-2 and TRBJ2-7; TRBD2 matches 8 bases in the middle. The DNA reads as follows: TGTGCCAGCAGCTTCCCAACGAAGCGGGAGAAGCACTTC. The resulting protein is CASSFPTKREKHF.